The T cell receptor (beta chain) described here comes from a study of blood T cell repertoires in COVID-19. Looking at the study overall: Sites in the United States, Italy and Spain provided acute and convalescent COVID-19 samples. Nucleic acid was either cDNA or gDNA, and it came from T cells, B-cell-depleted T cells, or PBMCs.

CDR1 GTSNPN and CDR2 SVGIG come from the germline V gene (reference sequence). The CDR3 consists of 15 residues. The V segment lost 5 bases and the J segment 1 base; nucleotides outside the gene matches: 5. Original processing methods: From reference gene primer amplification, estimates of nucleated cell counts were derived. The table came from immunoSEQ multiplex PCR; TCRdb's copy has only in-frame clones and leaves some out. Clonal size and the V and J genes are those of that table, whereas D and trimming came from the DNA. Found here are a few hundred thousand clones, 80% of them singletons; the top ten hold 6% to 7.5%. Grouping used clinical history reported by participants in a survey and questionnaire. In its sample, this clone was seen a few times.

Input material: PBMCs or T cells enriched from blood (not recorded which). The receptor was isolated from a middle-aged woman with acute COVID-19. The chain carries TRBV30 and TRBJ2-3; 11 nucleotides agree with TRBD2. The CDR3 coding sequence is TGTGCCTGGTCCGGGACTAGCGGACGCACAGATACGCAGTATTTT. This translates into CAWSGTSGRTDTQYF.